The clone carrying this T cell receptor (beta chain) was recorded only once. Generated by immunoSEQ multiplex PCR, the TCRdb table keeps only in-frame clones and is missing some. The repertoire consists of around 20,000 clones, with over 75% occurring once and the leading ten covering 1.5% to 2.5%. This entry belongs to a study of graft-versus-host responses after intestinal transplantation. Germline CDR1 and CDR2: MGHDK and SYGVNS. The V end lost 2 bases, the J end lost 0 bases, and 8 bases lay between the germline ends. The CDR3 sequence is 16 residues long. This TCR derives from a human patient who received an intestinal transplant, so some T cells may come from the graft donor. The chain combines TRBV25-1 with TRBJ2-6; unclear D gene. The material was PBMCs, obtained 357 days after transplant. CDR3 DNA: TGTGCCAGCAGTGAAAGTACCGACTCTGGGGCCAACGTCCTGACTTTC. It translates to CASSESTDSGANVLTF. The variable domain in full, with the rest retrieved from reference TRBV25-1 and TRBJ2-6, is EADIYQTPRYLVIGTGKKITLECSQTMGHDKMYWYQQDPGMELHLIHYSYGVNSTEKGDLSSESTVSRIRTEHFPLTLESARPSHTSQYLCASSESTDSGANVLTFGAGSRLTVL.